This T cell receptor beta chain was profiled in a study of neurological immune-mediated disorders. Study-wide findings and caveats: The repertoires of 18 of 34 multiple sclerosis patients were placed by phylogenetic grouping in a single related-CDR3 cluster, which may be a signature.

Unsorted libraries used 2 million PBMCs kept at -80 degrees C. From the 5' RACE reads, TCRdb called clonotypes with MiXCR, one entry per CDR3 protein. The table lists 45,000 to 60,000 distinct CDR3 sequences, 3% to 4.5% of them singletons. This clonotype was recorded at least ten times. The antigen remains unidentified. The CDR3 is made up of 11 amino acids. Deletions cut 1 base from V and 5 bases from J, with 4 bases between. Germline assignment: CDR1 SGHDT and CDR2 YYEEEE. The sequenced material came from PBMCs. The receptor was derived from a man aged 25 to 45 with multiple sclerosis. The rearrangement joins TRBV5-6 to TRBJ2-7; D remains ambiguous. The CDR3 sequence is CASSLSNEQYF. For the CDR3, the DNA is TGTGCCAGCAGCTTGAGCAACGAGCAGTACTTC.